The 25 T cell receptor beta chains below were found in one sample sequenced in a study of CD8 T cells in Susac syndrome. RNA totalling about 0.5 to 1 ug underwent reverse transcription with random hexamers. Each CDR3 protein gets one entry after TCRdb re-called the immunoSEQ multiplex PCR reads with MiXCR. The table includes 100,000 to 150,000 distinct CDR3 sequences, around 95% detected once. The sequencing input was CD4+ T cells from PBMCs. Source of these receptors: a human donor in good health.

This chain joins TRBV30 and TRBJ1-6; D is possibly TRBD1 (5 bases). Trimming pared 0 bases from V and 3 bases from J, leaving 12 bases between. CDR3 length: 16 amino acids. CDR1 is GTSNPN, CDR2 SVGIG, per germline (reference sequence). The CDR3 bases are TGTGCCTGGAGTGTCGCACAGGACCACTATAATTCACCCCTCCACTTT. Its translation: CAWSVAQDHYNSPLHF. The full variable domain, completed using reference TRBV30 and TRBJ1-6, is SQTIHQWPATLVQPVGSPLSLECTVEGTSNPNLYWYRQAAGRGLQLLFYSVGIGQISSEVPQNLSASRPQDRQFILSSKKLLLSDSGFYLCAWSVAQDHYNSPLHFGNGTRLTVT.

The rearrangement links TRBV6-5 to TRBJ2-7, with D maybe TRBD1 (6 bases). This CDR3 contains 16 residues. Trimming cost V 0 bases and J 3 bases, with 15 bases left between them. Per germline, CDR1 MNHEY and CDR2 SVGAGI. CDR3 DNA sequence: TGTGCCAGCAGTTACTCACCAAGACAGGCAAACTACGAGCAGTACTTC. This codes for CASSYSPRQANYEQYF.

This sequence joins TRBV15 and TRBJ2-7; unclear D gene. CDR3 size: 14 residues. Trimming shortened V by 2 bases and J by 3 bases, and 11 bases separated the two germline ends. CDR1 is LNHNV, CDR2 YYDKDF, per germline (reference sequence). The CDR3 spells CATSRTTLGYEQYF. The CDR3 DNA follows: TGTGCCACCAGCAGAACCACGCTGGGCTACGAGCAGTACTTC.

This clonotype is a singleton in its sample. The V call is TRBV7-2, the J call TRBJ2-3; TRBD1 aligns across 7 bases. CDR3 length: 12 residues. J was trimmed by 12 bases and V by 6 bases; bases with no gene match: 9. Germline loops: CDR1 SGHTA, CDR2 FQGNSA. CDR3 sequence: CASSPTGTAQYF. In nucleotides, the CDR3 is TGTGCCAGCAGTCCAACCGGGACAGCACAGTATTTT.

The V call is TRBV7-9, the J call TRBJ1-1; D is unclear. CDR3 size: 13 residues. Looked up from germline, CDR1 is SEHNR and CDR2 is FQNEAQ (reference sequence). The V end lost 4 bases, the J end lost 0 bases, and 6 bases lay between the germline ends. For the CDR3, the DNA is TGTGCCAGCAGCTCGGAAGTGAACACTGAAGCTTTCTTT. It is translated as CASSSEVNTEAFF.

The chain links TRBV12-3 or TRBV12-4 to TRBJ1-5, with D maybe TRBD1 (5 bases). This CDR3 comprises 13 residues. Trimming removed 4 bases at V and 5 bases at J, with 9 bases between. The CDR3 here is CASSWTSDQPQHF. CDR3 sequence (DNA): TGTGCCAGCAGTTGGACATCTGATCAGCCCCAGCATTTT.

This rearrangement joins TRBV7-2 to TRBJ2-3; the match to TRBD2 covers 9 bases. J was trimmed by 3 bases and V by 6 bases; bases with no gene match: 10. The length of the CDR3 is 16 residues. The V gene's germline CDR1 is SGHTA and CDR2 FQGNSA. The CDR3 nucleotides are TGTGCCAGCAGTTACAAACTAGCGGGTGGAACAGATACGCAGTATTTT. Translating gives CASSYKLAGGTDTQYF.

This CDR3 is CASSKLIPICLQDTQYF. Here the CDR3 DNA reads TGTGCCAGCAGCAAATTGATTCCCATTTGTCTGCAAGATACGCAGTATTTT. The chain is built from TRBV3-1 and TRBJ2-3; the D is unclear. Germline V gives CDR1 LGHDT, CDR2 YNNKEL (reference sequence). The CDR3 is made up of 17 amino acids. The V gene lost 5 bases and the J gene lost 5 bases, with 23 bases spanning the gap.

This chain joins TRBV6-2 or TRBV6-3 and TRBJ1-3; D not certain. Germline CDR1 and CDR2: MNHEY and SVGEGT. Trimming removed 2 bases at V and 0 bases at J, with 14 bases between. The CDR3 loop spans 17 amino acids. For the CDR3, the DNA is TGTGCCAGCAGTTACCTGGACGGGAGCAACTCTGGAAACACCATATATTTT. Residues: CASSYLDGSNSGNTIYF.

CDR3 amino acids: CASSYWGISSSYEQYF. The CDR3 DNA sequence: TGTGCCAGCAGTTACTGGGGCATCTCCAGCTCCTACGAGCAGTACTTC. The gene calls are TRBV6-2 or TRBV6-3 and TRBJ2-7, with a weak D call TRBD1 (5 bases). Trimming took 1 base from V and 0 from J, leaving 13 bases between them. This CDR3 is built from 16 residues. CDR1 is MNHEY and CDR2 is SVGEGT in the germline V gene.

The CDR3 coding sequence is TGTGCCAGCAGCCCCGGGTCCACCGGGGAGCAGTACTTC. Its translation is CASSPGSTGEQYF. This chain uses TRBV9 with TRBJ2-7; D uncertain. V was shortened by 4 bases and J by 7 bases, with 15 bases between the two germline ends. The CDR3 covers 13 residues. The germline CDR1 and CDR2 sequences are SGDLS and YYNGEE.

The chain links TRBV3-1 to TRBJ2-5, with TRBD1 matching 7 bases. Germline CDR1 and CDR2: LGHDT and YNNKEL (reference sequence). The CDR3 is 14 amino acids. Unmatched junction bases numbered 7, after V lost 6 bases and J lost 3 bases. In nucleotides, the CDR3 is TGTGCCAGCAGACGCGAGGGGGCAGAAGAGACCCAGTACTTC. Translation gives CASRREGAEETQYF.

The chain couples TRBV7-6 to TRBJ2-1, with 9 bases identical to TRBD1. The CDR3 has 15 residues. Germline trimming cut 5 bases from V and 4 bases from J; bases unmatched to any gene: 6. The V gene's germline CDR1 is SGHVS and CDR2 FNYEAQ. The CDR3 nucleotides read TGTGCCAGCAGCAAGGGACAGGGAAGGTACAATGAGCAGTTCTTC. Protein sequence: CASSKGQGRYNEQFF.

The J gene is TRBJ2-6, the V gene TRBV15; 11 nucleotides line up with TRBD1. V was clipped by 7 bases and J by 2 bases; unmatched bases: 10. There are 18 residues in the CDR3. From germline, CDR1 is LNHNV and CDR2 YYDKDF (reference sequence). The CDR3 DNA follows: TGTGCCACCACCTCCGGGACAGGGGGGAATGCTGGGGCCAACGTCCTGACTTTC. Translation: CATTSGTGGNAGANVLTF.

In its sample, this clonotype was seen once. The chain joins TRBV2 to TRBJ2-7; a possible D gene is TRBD2 (5 bases). CDR3 length: 14 amino acids. Germline-derived CDR1 and CDR2 are SNHLY and FYNNEI. The V end lost 2 bases, the J end lost 0 bases, and 8 bases lay between the germline ends. In DNA form, the CDR3 reads TGTGCCAGCAGTGAAAGAACTAGCTCCTACGAGCAGTACTTC. Translated: CASSERTSSYEQYF. Looking up the rest from reference TRBV2 and TRBJ2-7 gives the full variable domain: EPEVTQTPSHQVTQMGQEVILRCVPISNHLYFYWYRQILGQKVEFLVSFYNNEISEKSEIFDDQFSVERPDGSNFTLKIRSTKLEDSAMYFCASSERTSSYEQYFGPGTRLTVT.

The chain joins TRBV7-2 to TRBJ2-7; 7 nucleotides match TRBD1. The germline V gene encodes CDR1 SGHTA and CDR2 FQGNSA. Trimming removed 5 bases from V and 6 bases from J; junction bases left unmatched: 10. The CDR3 runs 14 residues. In DNA form, the CDR3 reads TGTGCCAGCAGCCTCGGACAGGCGTGGGGCGAGCAGTACTTC. Its translation: CASSLGQAWGEQYF. Combining the CDR3 with reference TRBV7-2 and TRBJ2-7 gives the whole variable domain GAGVSQSPSNKVTEKGKDVELRCDPISGHTALYWYRQSLGQGLEFLIYFQGNSAPDKSGLPSDRFSAERTGGSVSTLTIQRTQQEDSAVYLCASSLGQAWGEQYFGPGTRLTVT.

V is TRBV3-1 and J is TRBJ1-2; no firm D call. Germline-derived CDR1 and CDR2 are LGHDT and YNNKEL (reference sequence). V was cut by 4 bases and J by 4 bases, with 10 bases left in between. The CDR3 totals 13 residues. The chain's CDR3 is CASSPDESYGYTF. In DNA, the CDR3 is TGTGCCAGCAGCCCGGACGAATCCTATGGCTACACCTTC.

The rearrangement links TRBV30 to TRBJ2-1; D gene uncertain. The CDR3 is 9 residues long. Deletions cut 8 bases from V and 5 bases from J, with 4 bases between. Germline CDR1 reads GTSNPN; CDR2 reads SVGIG (reference sequence). CDR3 bases: TGTGCCAGAGACAATGAGCAGTTCTTC. It translates to CARDNEQFF.

J is TRBJ2-4 and V is TRBV20-1; perhaps D is TRBD1 or TRBD2 (5 bases each). CDR1 DFQATT and CDR2 SNEGSKA come from the germline V gene (reference sequence). This CDR3 contains 16 residues. Trimming stripped 0 bases from V and 2 bases from J, with 14 bases between. CDR3: CSARDPGTLPKNIQYF. In DNA form, the CDR3 reads TGCAGTGCTAGAGATCCAGGGACCCTCCCCAAAAACATTCAGTACTTC.

The gene calls are TRBV14 and TRBJ1-2; no reliable D call. Trimming shortened V by 1 base and J by 7 bases, and 7 bases separated the two germline ends. The CDR3 sequence is 12 residues long. Germline assignment: CDR1 SGHDN and CDR2 FVKESK. In DNA form, the CDR3 reads TGTGCCAGCAGCCAAGTCTGGGGTGGCTACACCTTC. This sequence encodes CASSQVWGGYTF.

V usage is TRBV7-9 and J usage is TRBJ1-5; 7 nucleotides align to TRBD1. The germline V gene encodes CDR1 SEHNR and CDR2 FQNEAQ (reference sequence). The CDR3 sequence is 15 residues long. The trim removed 5 bases at V and 3 bases at J, leaving 7 bases unmatched. CDR3 sequence reads: CASSLGDSTNQPQHF. The CDR3 DNA follows: TGTGCCAGCAGCCTCGGGGACAGTACCAATCAGCCCCAGCATTTT.

The chain couples TRBV5-1 to TRBJ2-2; perhaps TRBD1 as D (7 bases). The CDR3 is 17 residues long. Between the trimmed V and J ends, which lost 2 bases and 0 bases, there was a span of 14 bases. Per the germline V gene, CDR1 is SGHRS and CDR2 is YFSETQ. As DNA, the CDR3 is TGCGCCAGCAGCTTTGGGGCGGGGACAGCGAACACCGGGGAGCTGTTTTTT. Residues: CASSFGAGTANTGELFF.

CDR3 loop: CASQSGGYEQYF. The CDR3 nucleotides are TGTGCCAGCCAGAGCGGCGGCTACGAGCAGTACTTC. V usage is TRBV2 and J usage is TRBJ2-7; D possibly corresponds to TRBD2 (5 bases). Trimming pared 8 bases from V and 3 bases from J, leaving 11 bases between. Germline CDR1 and CDR2: SNHLY and FYNNEI. The CDR3 is made up of 12 amino acids.

This rearrangement joins TRBV7-2 to TRBJ2-2; 12 bases are shared with TRBD2. The CDR3 is 17 residues long. Germline assignment: CDR1 SGHTA and CDR2 FQGNSA. V shed 1 base, J shed 6 bases, and the junction held 6 bases outside the gene matches. The CDR3, as DNA: TGTGCCAGCAGCTTAGTGCCCAGGACTAGCGGGGCCGGGGAGCTGTTTTTT. It encodes CASSLVPRTSGAGELFF.

The chain couples TRBV7-8 to TRBJ1-6; D is unresolved. Between the trimmed V and J ends, which lost 3 bases and 0 bases, there was a span of 6 bases. The CDR3 runs 15 residues. Germline V gene sequence: CDR1 SGHVS, CDR2 FQNEAQ. The CDR3 loop reads CASSFRSSYNSPLHF. CDR3 nucleotide sequence: TGTGCCAGCAGCTTTAGGAGCTCCTATAATTCACCCCTCCACTTT. The full variable domain, rest sourced from reference TRBV7-8 and TRBJ1-6, is GAGVSQSPRYKVAKRGQDVALRCDPISGHVSLFWYQQALGQGPEFLTYFQNEAQLDKSGLPSDRFFAERPEGSVSTLKIQRTQQEDSAVYLCASSFRSSYNSPLHFGNGTRLTVT.